The 14 T cell receptor beta chains in this list originate from one sample, sequenced in a study of OX40 agonist ivuxolimab in advanced cancers. Only in-frame clones appear in the TCRdb table, and some are missing; sequencing was by immunoSEQ multiplex PCR. The sample has about 15,000 clones, around 87% seen once. The starting material was CD4+ or CD8+ T cells sorted from blood, obtained in a trial of the OX40 agonist ivuxolimab. The receptors come from an adult with an advanced solid tumor such as melanoma, head and neck, liver or kidney cancer.

The chain recombines TRBV19 with TRBJ2-6; perhaps TRBD2 as D (5 bases). CDR3 length: 17 amino acids. Germline loops: CDR1 LNHDA, CDR2 SQIVND (reference sequence). With 7 bases removed from V and 4 bases from J, the gap between germline ends came to 20 bases. The CDR3 DNA reads TGTGCCAGTACCCATTATTCGACGGGGATAGGGGCCAACGTCCTGACTTTC. Translating it yields CASTHYSTGIGANVLTF.

This rearrangement joins TRBV29-1 to TRBJ1-1; D is possibly TRBD1 (6 bases). Trimming removed 7 bases from V and 2 bases from J, with 11 bases in between. Germline CDR1 and CDR2: SQVTM and ANQGSEA. The CDR3 has 12 amino acids. The CDR3 DNA is TGCAGCGCCCAGACAGGCAACACTGAAGCTTTCTTT. This translates into CSAQTGNTEAFF. Supplemented by reference TRBV29-1 and TRBJ1-1, the full variable domain reads SAVISQKPSRDICQRGTSLTIQCQVDSQVTMMFWYRQQPGQSLTLIATANQGSEATYESGFVIDKFPISRPNLTFSTLTVSNMSPEDSSIYLCSAQTGNTEAFFGQGTRLTVV.

This rearrangement joins TRBV18 to TRBJ1-6; TRBD1 might be the D (5 bases). This CDR3 contains 16 residues. Germline values: CDR1 KGHSH, CDR2 LQKENI. Trimming took off 3 bases at V and 7 bases at J, with 16 bases between the two ends. CDR3 sequence reads: CASSPLDSFLNSPLHF. The CDR3 DNA sequence: TGTGCCAGCTCACCCCTTGACAGCTTCCTAAATTCACCCCTCCACTTT.

The genes are TRBV7-2 and TRBJ1-2, with D hard to call. Per germline, CDR1 SGHTA and CDR2 FQGNSA. The CDR3 spans 15 residues. The V end lost 3 bases, the J end lost 3 bases, and 14 bases lay between the germline ends. This CDR3 is CASSLHRGRDYGYTF. DNA for the CDR3: TGTGCCAGCAGCTTGCACCGAGGAAGGGACTATGGCTACACCTTC. Variable domain in full (rest from reference TRBV7-2 and TRBJ1-2): GAGVSQSPSNKVTEKGKDVELRCDPISGHTALYWYRQSLGQGLEFLIYFQGNSAPDKSGLPSDRFSAERTGGSVSTLTIQRTQQEDSAVYLCASSLHRGRDYGYTFGSGTRLTVV.

This chain joins TRBV5-5 and TRBJ1-5; 8 bases align to TRBD1. In germline, CDR1 is SGHKS, CDR2 YYEKEE (reference sequence). The CDR3 contains 15 residues. V dropped 4 bases and J dropped 6; count of bases not matched to a gene: 9. CDR3 sequence reads: CASSPTDRGGQPQHF. The CDR3 bases are TGTGCCAGCAGCCCAACAGACAGGGGCGGTCAGCCCCAGCATTTT.

V usage is TRBV5-5 and J usage is TRBJ2-5; D perhaps matches TRBD2 (5 bases). Trimming pared 3 bases from V and 5 bases from J, leaving 23 bases between. The CDR3 covers 17 residues. Germline assignment: CDR1 SGHKS and CDR2 YYEKEE (reference sequence). Here the CDR3 reads CASSSGPTGNYPETQYF. The DNA of the CDR3 is TGTGCCAGCAGCTCCGGCCCAACCGGGAACTATCCGGAGACCCAGTACTTC.

The chain uses TRBV28 and TRBJ1-4; D gene unclear. Germline V gene sequence: CDR1 MDHEN, CDR2 SYDVKM. The V end was cut by 4 bases, the J end by 2 bases, with 11 bases between. The CDR3 totals 15 residues. CDR3 protein: CASSSLSTTNEKLFF. Here the CDR3 DNA reads TGTGCCAGCAGTTCCCTTTCGACGACTAATGAAAAACTGTTTTTT.

This chain joins TRBV19 and TRBJ2-3; 7 bases fit TRBD2. The V and J ends lost 7 bases and 2 bases, in that order; junction bases with no gene match: 6. This CDR3 is 14 amino acids long. The germline gives CDR1 LNHDA, CDR2 SQIVND (reference sequence). The CDR3 sequence is CASKNRLATDTQYF. The CDR3 nucleotides are TGTGCCAGTAAAAACAGACTAGCCACAGATACGCAGTATTTT.

The V gene is TRBV2, the J gene TRBJ2-1; 10 nucleotides line up with TRBD2. The CDR3 totals 18 residues. In germline, CDR1 is SNHLY, CDR2 FYNNEI. The J segment lost 5 bases and the V segment lost 4 bases, leaving 14 bases of the junction unmatched. CDR3 nucleotides: TGTGCCAGCAGTGGTTCACACAGCGGGGGGGCCGACGACAATGAGCAGTTCTTC. Translated: CASSGSHSGGADDNEQFF. The whole variable domain, filled in from reference TRBV2 and TRBJ2-1, reads EPEVTQTPSHQVTQMGQEVILRCVPISNHLYFYWYRQILGQKVEFLVSFYNNEISEKSEIFDDQFSVERPDGSNFTLKIRSTKLEDSAMYFCASSGSHSGGADDNEQFFGPGTRLTVL.

The chain uses TRBV2 and TRBJ2-1; D is unresolved. This CDR3 region has 14 residues. V was clipped by 7 bases and J by 9 bases, with 19 bases between them. Germline CDR1 is SNHLY and CDR2 is FYNNEI. The CDR3 region has the DNA TGTGCCAGCACCGAGCAGGCGCTCGGGCTTGAGCAGTTCTTC. This translates into CASTEQALGLEQFF.

The J gene is TRBJ2-7, the V gene TRBV14, with 9 bases lining up with TRBD1. Trimming cost V 4 bases and J 5 bases; bases outside gene matches: 9. The CDR3 is made up of 15 amino acids. From germline, CDR1 is SGHDN and CDR2 FVKESK. In DNA, the CDR3 is TGTGCCAGCAGCCCAGGACAGGGGTACGCCCACGAGCAGTACTTC. Translation gives CASSPGQGYAHEQYF. The full variable domain, with the rest looked up from reference TRBV14 and TRBJ2-7, is EAGVTQFPSHSVIEKGQTVTLRCDPISGHDNLYWYRRVMGKEIKFLLHFVKESKQDESGMPNNRFLAERTGGTYSTLKVQPAELEDSGVYFCASSPGQGYAHEQYFGPGTRLTVT.

The J gene is TRBJ1-3, the V gene TRBV7-2, with D maybe TRBD1 (5 bases). This CDR3 has 15 residues. The V end was cut by 5 bases, the J end by 1 base, with 12 bases between. Germline CDR1 SGHTA, CDR2 FQGNSA. Here the CDR3 DNA reads TGTGCCAGCAGCATCGCAGGGTTTTCTGGAAACACCATATATTTT. Translation gives CASSIAGFSGNTIYF.

CDR3 region: CAWSRDTEAFF. The CDR3 DNA reads TGTGCCTGGAGCAGGGATACTGAAGCTTTCTTT. The chain joins TRBV30 to TRBJ1-1; possible D gene TRBD1, 5 bases. Germline V gene data show CDR1 as GTSNPN and CDR2 as SVGIG (reference sequence). This CDR3 comprises 11 residues. Trimming left V 3 bases short and J 5 bases short, with 7 bases between.

V is TRBV2 and J is TRBJ2-1, with D possibly matching TRBD2 (5 bases). The CDR3 totals 13 residues. Trimming removed 7 bases at V and 5 bases at J, with 12 bases between. The V gene's germline CDR1 is SNHLY and CDR2 FYNNEI. CDR3 nucleotides: TGTGCCAGCATGGAGGACGGCCACAATGAGCAGTTCTTC. Its protein product is CASMEDGHNEQFF.